This TCR beta chain was captured by sequencing in a study of blood T cell repertoires in COVID-19. In the study overall: Samples representing acute and convalescent COVID-19 were sourced from the United States, Italy and Spain. T cells, B-cell-depleted T cells, or PBMCs provided the cDNA or gDNA that served as material.

Methods used by the authors: For nucleated cells, counts were estimated from reference gene primer amplification. The table came from immunoSEQ multiplex PCR; TCRdb's copy has only in-frame clones and leaves some out. The DNA was the basis for D and trimming; V, J and clone size are from that table. The data show fewer than 250,000 clones, 83% seen once. This clone was observed a few times. CDR3 length: 16 residues. Trimming took 2 bases from V and 1 from J; bases not matched to a gene: 5. CDR1 and CDR2 from the germline V gene are SGHRS and YFSETQ. The J gene is TRBJ2-2, the V gene TRBV5-1; 7 nucleotides match TRBD2. The clonotype was recovered from a woman between 40 and 50 years old with active or convalescent COVID-19. The sequenced sample was peripheral blood. Written as DNA, the CDR3 is TGCGCCAGCAGCTTTTGGCTAGCGGAGAACACCGGGGAGCTGTTTTTT. Translated, it gives CASSFWLAENTGELFF.